Included here is one TCR beta chain sequence, with context. Using its own MiXCR run on the RT-PCR reads, TCRdb lists one record per CDR3 protein. The table lists almost 700,000 distinct CDR3 sequences, about 14% of them singletons. Germline V gene sequence: CDR1 MNHNS, CDR2 SASEGT. There are 13 residues in the CDR3. Trimming took 0 bases from V and 11 from J, leaving 11 bases between them. The sequenced sample was memory CD4+ T cells from blood. This clonotype was obtained from a female donor in good health, serving as a healthy control. V usage is TRBV6-1 and J usage is TRBJ1-5; possible D gene TRBD1, 6 bases. The CDR3 region is CASSEAPGETQHF. The DNA of the CDR3 is TGTGCCAGCAGTGAAGCGCCAGGGGAGACCCAGCATTTT.